The present T cell receptor (beta chain) was sequenced within a study of cytomegalovirus exposure and HLA in healthy donors. The repertoire was sequenced with immunoSEQ multiplex PCR; TCRdb's copy has only in-frame clones and lacks some. The repertoire holds around 130,000 clones, approximately 81% seen once, with 2.1% in the top ten. Notes on the study in general: For cytomegalovirus status, the classifier reportedly gave diagnoses with high specificity and sensitivity. Under in vitro conditions, a few CMV-associated chains were confirmed as specific for CMV antigens. It was fewer than 200 TCR beta chains that were listed as cytomegalovirus-associated.

This clone showed up just once. Its cognate antigen is unknown. This CDR3 spans 13 amino acids. Trimming took off 4 bases at V and 0 bases at J, with 9 bases between the two ends. The germline CDR1 and CDR2 sequences are SQVTM and ANQGSEA. The chain links TRBV29-1 to TRBJ1-1, with D uncertain. This receptor was identified in a woman under 40 in good health and CMV-seronegative. The sequenced material came from PBMCs. This CDR3 reads CSVANSMNTEAFF. The CDR3, as DNA: TGCAGCGTTGCCAATTCCATGAACACTGAAGCTTTCTTT.